This T cell receptor beta chain emerged from a study of blood T cell repertoires in COVID-19. Study-wide context: The United States, Italy and Spain were the sources of the acute and convalescent COVID-19 samples. PBMCs, B-cell-depleted T cells, or T cells provided the cDNA or gDNA that made up the material.

V was clipped by 0 bases and J by 2 bases; unmatched bases: 1. The length of the CDR3 is 14 residues. CDR1 and CDR2 from the germline V gene are LNHNV and YYDKDF (reference sequence). This clone has only a few counts. Produced via immunoSEQ multiplex PCR; TCRdb's table is partial and in-frame only. The table shows about 210,000 clones, with about 83% occurring only once. Sequencing was done on a sample of peripheral blood. V usage is TRBV15 and J usage is TRBJ2-7; TRBD2 agrees at 7 bases. This sequence originates from a woman in her 50s with acute or convalescent COVID-19. CDR3 coding DNA: TGTGCCACCAGCAGAGAGGCGGGAGCCTACGAGCAGTACTTC. This encodes CATSREAGAYEQYF.